The 16 T cell receptor beta chains below were found in one sample sequenced in a study of cytomegalovirus exposure and HLA in healthy donors. PCR amplification relied on 60 Vbeta primers (plus 13 Jbeta primers). Sequenced by immunoSEQ multiplex PCR; TCRdb stores in-frame clones only, minus some. The profile shows around 140,000 clones, 60% to 80% of them singletons. The sequenced sample was PBMCs. The source of these receptors is a male donor in good health and CMV-seronegative.

The chain combines TRBV9 with TRBJ2-1; 7 bases line up with TRBD2. Germline CDR1 and CDR2: SGDLS and YYNGEE. The CDR3 has 19 residues. V shed 0 bases and J 0 bases; nucleotides not matched to a gene: 12. CDR3 protein: CASSVGPRPGGSSYNEQFF. CDR3 nucleotides: TGTGCCAGCAGCGTAGGACCCCGACCGGGCGGGAGCTCCTACAATGAGCAGTTCTTC.

The gene calls are TRBV9 and TRBJ2-2, with TRBD2 matching 9 bases. The CDR3 is 17 residues long. Germline V lookup: CDR1 SGDLS, CDR2 YYNGEE. J was trimmed by 7 bases and V by 4 bases; bases with no gene match: 14. CDR3 sequence reads: CASSPYLAGGPGGELFF. The DNA for the CDR3 is TGTGCCAGCAGCCCTTATCTGGCGGGAGGGCCTGGCGGGGAGCTGTTTTTT.

The V call is TRBV6-5, the J call TRBJ1-2; maybe TRBD1 (5 bases). Deletions cut 10 bases from V and 4 bases from J, with 13 bases between. Germline V CDR1 and CDR2: MNHEY, SVGAGI. CDR3 length: 12 amino acids. CDR3 nucleotide sequence: TGTGCCACGGGGGGGACTTCCTATGGCTACACCTTC. This codes for CATGGTSYGYTF.

V and J are TRBV6-4 and TRBJ2-7, with 9 bases identical to TRBD1. CDR1 and CDR2 from the germline V gene are MRHNA and SNTAGT. This CDR3 is built from 15 residues. With 6 bases clipped from V and 4 bases from J, the junction kept 10 bases outside the gene matches. The CDR3 nucleotides are TGTGCCAGCAGGAGGGAACCGGGACAGGGTTACGAGCAGTACTTC. This codes for CASRREPGQGYEQYF.

V usage is TRBV18 and J usage is TRBJ2-2; 9 positions match TRBD1. Germline CDR1 is KGHSH and CDR2 is LQKENI. The J segment lost 1 base and the V segment lost 4 bases, leaving 4 bases of the junction unmatched. The CDR3 covers 16 residues. This chain's CDR3 is CASSLQGAVNTGELFF. CDR3 coding DNA: TGTGCCAGCTCACTACAGGGGGCGGTGAACACCGGGGAGCTGTTTTTT.

This chain uses TRBV27 with TRBJ2-7, with D perhaps matching TRBD1 (5 bases). The CDR3 contains 15 residues. Trimming left V 1 base short and J 4 bases short, with 14 bases between. Germline assignment: CDR1 MNHEY and CDR2 SMNVEV (reference sequence). The CDR3 DNA reads TGTGCCAGCAGTTTATTTACAGGCTATCAATACGAGCAGTACTTC. Residues: CASSLFTGYQYEQYF.

The genes are TRBV9 and TRBJ1-2; TRBD1 matches at 9 bases. The CDR3 contains 16 residues. Germline V gene sequence: CDR1 SGDLS, CDR2 YYNGEE. The trim removed 0 bases at V and 2 bases at J, leaving 5 bases unmatched. CDR3 amino acids: CASSVVTGTGNYGYTF. CDR3 sequence (DNA): TGTGCCAGCAGCGTAGTCACCGGGACAGGGAACTATGGCTACACCTTC.

The CDR3 DNA sequence: TGCGCCAGCAGCCCCGGGACAGGGGACTATGGCTACACCTTC. This encodes CASSPGTGDYGYTF. The chain employs TRBV4-3 and TRBJ1-2; 10 nucleotides align to TRBD1. The CDR3 has 14 amino acids. The V and J ends lost 4 bases and 3 bases, in that order; junction bases with no gene match: 2. CDR1 and CDR2 from the germline V gene are LGHNA and YSLEER.

The V call is TRBV5-1, the J call TRBJ2-1, with 9 bases lining up with TRBD1. J was trimmed by 1 base and V by 6 bases; bases with no gene match: 2. CDR1 and CDR2 from the germline V gene are SGHRS and YFSETQ. This CDR3 has 14 residues. The CDR3 region is CASTGTGSYNEQFF. The CDR3 DNA sequence: TGCGCCAGCACTGGGACAGGGTCCTACAATGAGCAGTTCTTC.

The chain recombines TRBV19 with TRBJ2-1; TRBD1 matches at 9 bases. There are 15 residues in the CDR3. J lost 10 bases, V lost 9 bases, and 16 bases had no gene match. In germline, CDR1 is LNHDA, CDR2 SQIVND (reference sequence). CDR3 nucleotides: TGTGCCAGCTCGAACCCCGGGACAGGGACAAGGGAGCAGTTCTTC. Amino acid sequence: CASSNPGTGTREQFF.

This clone was observed a handful of times. The J gene is TRBJ2-2, the V gene TRBV9; D is unresolved. CDR1 and CDR2 from the germline V gene are SGDLS and YYNGEE. The CDR3 is made up of 13 amino acids. V was trimmed by 3 bases and J by 4 bases, leaving 7 bases between them. CDR3 region: CASSATVTGELFF. The CDR3 coding sequence is TGTGCCAGCAGCGCTACAGTCACCGGGGAGCTGTTTTTT.

The rearrangement links TRBV6-6 to TRBJ1-2; 7 bases are a match to TRBD1. Germline V gives CDR1 MNHNY, CDR2 SVGAGI (reference sequence). After removal of 5 bases from V and 6 bases from J, the junction contained 6 bases not matched to a gene. This CDR3 comprises 13 residues. The CDR3 nucleotides read TGTGCCAGCAGTCTAGGGGGCAGTGATGGCTACACCTTC. It is translated as CASSLGGSDGYTF.

The chain has TRBV6-1 and TRBJ1-2; D call uncertain. The germline CDR1 and CDR2 sequences are MNHNS and SASEGT. The V and J ends lost 2 bases and 4 bases respectively, with 11 bases between them. The CDR3 spans 14 residues. Here the CDR3 reads CASSEIEALYGYTF. The CDR3 DNA reads TGTGCCAGCAGTGAAATTGAGGCCCTCTATGGCTACACCTTC.

The rearrangement links TRBV6-5 to TRBJ1-1; possible D gene TRBD1, 6 bases. The germline gives CDR1 MNHEY, CDR2 SVGAGI. Trimming removed 6 bases at V and 4 bases at J, with 12 bases between. The CDR3 consists of 13 residues. The CDR3 sequence is CASRENRATEAFF. The CDR3 DNA reads as TGTGCCAGCAGGGAAAACAGGGCCACTGAAGCTTTCTTT.

The chain links TRBV11-2 to TRBJ2-3; TRBD1 matches at 7 bases. The CDR3 has 15 residues. CDR1 is SGHAT, CDR2 FQNNGV, per germline. With V trimmed by 0 bases and J by 9 bases, 9 bases remained unmatched. CDR3 DNA: TGTGCCAGCAGCTTAGAGGGGACAGCAAAAGGAACGCAGTATTTT. Translation: CASSLEGTAKGTQYF.

The rearrangement uses TRBV18 and TRBJ1-5, with TRBD1 matching over 12 bases. Germline V gene lookup returns CDR1 KGHSH and CDR2 LQKENI. This CDR3 region has 14 residues. The V gene end was trimmed by 2 bases and the J gene end by 7 bases; junction bases not matched to a gene: 0. The CDR3 loop reads CASSPGTGGQPQHF. DNA for the CDR3: TGTGCCAGCTCACCAGGGACAGGGGGCCAGCCCCAGCATTTT.